This is a list of T cell receptor beta chains from one sample in a study of cytomegalovirus exposure and HLA in healthy donors. The assay was immunoSEQ multiplex PCR, and TCRdb's table has in-frame clones only and misses some. The data show roughly 190,000 clones, 81% seen once. Sequenced sample: PBMCs. These receptor sequences come from a man in his fifties or sixties in good health and CMV-seronegative. Each CDR3 is given with its conserved first and last residue. The order of the fields is D gene, J gene, V gene, clone size, CDR3 DNA, CDR3 protein. D genes are given only for firm matches. Not all rows give a size; the values are once, few, many and, for expanded clones, a class.

.,TRBJ2-6,TRBV7-2,.,TGTGCCAGCAGCTTTGGGACACCGACGGACGTCCTGACTTTC,CASSFGTPTDVLTF
.,TRBJ1-3,TRBV5-6,once,TGTGCCAGCAGTCCCGGGACAAAGTCTGGAAACACCATATATTTT,CASSPGTKSGNTIYF
.,TRBJ1-6,TRBV5-4,.,TGTGCCAGCAGCTTGGGCCAGTCTTCAGGTTCACCCCTCCACTTT,CASSLGQSSGSPLHF
.,TRBJ2-5,TRBV19,.,TGTGCCAGTAGTATAAGGGAGCGGCAAGAGACCCAGTACTTC,CASSIRERQETQYF
.,TRBJ1-1,TRBV13,.,TGTGCCAGCAGCGAGAGGGAAAGCACTGAAGCTTTCTTT,CASSERESTEAFF
TRBD2,TRBJ2-3,TRBV5-6,.,TGTGCCAGCAGCCAGCAGCGGACTAGCGGGGGACCCACAGATACGCAGTATTTT,CASSQQRTSGGPTDTQYF
TRBD1,TRBJ2-3,TRBV5-8,.,TGTGCCAGCAGCTTGGGACAGGGTGCAGATACGCAGTATTTT,CASSLGQGADTQYF
.,TRBJ1-6,TRBV19,.,TGTGCCAGTAATCCCAGTCTTGGCTCCTATAATTCACCCCTCCACTTT,CASNPSLGSYNSPLHF
TRBD1,TRBJ1-1,TRBV7-8,few,TGTGCCAGCAGCTCGGGACAGAGTAAGTACACTGAAGCTTTCTTT,CASSSGQSKYTEAFF
.,TRBJ2-1,TRBV11-3,.,TGTGCCAGCAGCAGTCAGGGTTACAATGAGCAGTTCTTC,CASSSQGYNEQFF